This TCR beta chain derives from a study of T cells in Graves' hyperthyroidism and ophthalmopathy. Study conclusions and caveats: Most expanded thyroid clonotypes above 0.001 also appeared in blood. Patients with ophthalmopathy were separated from those with stable hyperthyroidism by a 13 V-J model.

Under 3 months was the duration of disease in ophthalmopathy patients, who also had a Clinical Activity Score of at least 3 and a NOSPECS grade of at least 4. Not enrolled were patients with uncontrolled infection, other autoimmune disease, pregnancy or lactation. Template material for amplifying TCR beta CDR3 regions consisted of RNA transcripts. An initial round of RT-PCR targeting the TCR CDR3 relied on the HTBI primer set. One entry per CDR3 protein, called by TCRdb with MiXCR from the multiplex PCR reads. The sample carries a few hundred thousand distinct CDR3 sequences, about a sixth recorded once. With regard to this clonotype: Its specificity is not known.

The ends were cut back, 7 bases at V and 3 bases at J, with 17 bases in the middle. Germline V gene data show CDR1 as SGHRS and CDR2 as YFSETQ. The CDR3 length is 15 residues. Material: blood. The receptor's source is a middle-aged woman with Graves' ophthalmopathy. The V call is TRBV5-1, the J call TRBJ2-1; D is possibly TRBD1 (7 bases). The CDR3 nucleotides are TGCGCCAGCTCGTCCAGGGGGGTCTACTACAATGAGCAGTTCTTC. Protein sequence: CASSSRGVYYNEQFF.